This T cell receptor gamma chain was found in a study of gamma-delta chains in newborns, infants, children. Study details: Microbial exposure reportedly drives polyclonal innate γδ T cell expansion after birth.

TCRdb called clones from the reads again using CATT. The sample lists about 670 gamma-chain clones; around 1.4% were seen once. By sample fraction, this clone is large. In the same sample, other DNA sequences code for this CDR3. J gave up 4 bases and V 0 bases, and 3 bases lay outside the gene matches. Germline values: CDR1 GITISATS, CDR2 ISYDGTV (reference sequence). This CDR3 contains 13 residues. Sequenced sample: blood. This rearrangement joins TRGV9 to TRGJ1 or TRGJ2. The TCR comes from a child who was a newborn, infant or young child, either healthy, febrile or measles-vaccinated (not recorded which). CDR3 residues: CALWEVLYYKKLF. CDR3 sequence (DNA): TGTGCCTTGTGGGAGGTGCTCTATTATAAGAAACTCTTT.